The source of this T cell receptor (beta chain) is a study of shared clonotypes between healthy human individuals. Study-wide results and limits: Some naive CD4 clonotypes, roughly 5%, turned up in common across four donors. Some clonotypes were shared by all four sorted-subset donors, while others were not shared. The non-shared ones had lower generation probabilities than the shared ones. Generally, estimated richness proved larger in naive subsets than it did in memory subsets.

Naive CD8 cells lacked CD45RO and underwent positive selection for CCR7, leaving out terminally differentiated effector memory CD45RA+ cells. Nashville, Tennessee was home to all donors, who were Caucasian adults. The method was immunoSEQ multiplex PCR; TCRdb's version includes in-frame clones alone and lacks a portion of them. This sample has about 2 million clones, with about 95% found just once. Germline V lookup: CDR1 LNHDA, CDR2 SQIVND (reference sequence). The CDR3 contains 14 residues. J was trimmed by 1 base and V by 7 bases; bases with no gene match: 4. Concerning this clone itself: Its antigen is still unknown.

The rearrangement uses TRBV19 and TRBJ1-1, with 9 bases identical to TRBD1. The sequencing sample was made of naive CD8+ T cells sorted from blood. The source is a man aged 18 to 29 in good health. The DNA of the CDR3 is TGTGCCAGTACCTGGACAGGGGCGAACACTGAAGCTTTCTTT. This encodes CASTWTGANTEAFF.